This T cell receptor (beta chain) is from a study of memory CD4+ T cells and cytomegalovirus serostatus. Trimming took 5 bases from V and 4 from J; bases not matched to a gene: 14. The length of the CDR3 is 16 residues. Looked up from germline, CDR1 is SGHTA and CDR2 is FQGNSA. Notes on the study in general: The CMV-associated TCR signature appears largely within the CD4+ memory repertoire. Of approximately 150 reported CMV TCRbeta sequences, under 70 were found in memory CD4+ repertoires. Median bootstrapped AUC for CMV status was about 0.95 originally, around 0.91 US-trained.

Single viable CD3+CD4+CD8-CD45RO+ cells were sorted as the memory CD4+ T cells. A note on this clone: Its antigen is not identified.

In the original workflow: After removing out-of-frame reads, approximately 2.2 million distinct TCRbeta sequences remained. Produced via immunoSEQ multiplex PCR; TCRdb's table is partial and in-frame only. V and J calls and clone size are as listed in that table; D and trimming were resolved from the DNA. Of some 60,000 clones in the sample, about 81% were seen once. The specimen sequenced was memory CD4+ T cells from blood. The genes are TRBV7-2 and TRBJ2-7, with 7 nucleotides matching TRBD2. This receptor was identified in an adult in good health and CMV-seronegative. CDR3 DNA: TGTGCCAGCAGCCAGGTGTTGTTCAGCGGGACGTACGAGCAGTACTTC. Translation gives CASSQVLFSGTYEQYF.